This TCR beta chain was identified in a study of OX40 agonist ivuxolimab in advanced cancers. Turning to the study itself: Anti-PD-1, anti-PD-L1 or anti-CTLA-4 therapy given earlier was allowed, and roughly 40% had some.

Sequenced by immunoSEQ multiplex PCR; TCRdb stores in-frame clones only, minus some. Of 45,000 to 60,000 clones listed, 82% are singletons. Samples of blood were obtained at baseline, on cycle 4 day 1, and on cycle 7 day 1. Germline loops: CDR1 SGHAT, CDR2 FQNNGV. This CDR3 contains 15 residues. V was clipped by 6 bases and J by 5 bases, with 19 bases between them. The TCR was taken from an adult with an advanced solid tumor such as melanoma, head and neck, liver or kidney cancer. The V and J genes are TRBV11-2 and TRBJ2-5; a weak D match, TRBD1 (5 bases). This sample comprised CD4+ or CD8+ T cells sorted from blood, obtained in a trial of the OX40 agonist ivuxolimab. In nucleotides, the CDR3 is TGTGCCAGCAGAGCTAGGTCAGGGATGATGGAGACCCAGTACTTC. It codes for CASRARSGMMETQYF.